This T cell receptor beta chain was documented in a study of cytomegalovirus exposure and HLA in healthy donors. Overall study: Most donors, less than 85% of several hundred genotyped, fell in the Caucasian-associated ancestry cluster. The study, taken as a whole, reports: With further analysis later on, most CMV-associated TCR beta chains appeared HLA-restricted. Sequence variants that were highly shared formed a cluster that was likely a sequencing artifact. A later analysis reported that several of the most significant clusters appeared to be linked to common viral pathogens, among them Epstein-Barr virus.

Comments on this clone: Antigen unknown.

The PCR used 60 Vbeta and 13 Jbeta primers. Assay: immunoSEQ multiplex PCR; the TCRdb copy retains only in-frame clones and omits some. Of some 140,000 clones listed, approximately 72% were seen once; the top ten hold roughly 2.8%. The sequenced sample was PBMCs. The clonotype comes from a man aged 18-30 years in good health and CMV-seronegative.

CDR3 sequence (DNA): TGCGCCAGCAGCTTGGGTAGGAGCTATAATTCACCCCTCCACTTT. It specifies CASSLGRSYNSPLHF. This rearrangement joins TRBV5-1 to TRBJ1-6; unclear D gene. The V gene's germline CDR1 is SGHRS and CDR2 YFSETQ. V was shortened by 0 bases and J by 3 bases, with 7 bases between the two germline ends. The CDR3 loop spans 15 amino acids.